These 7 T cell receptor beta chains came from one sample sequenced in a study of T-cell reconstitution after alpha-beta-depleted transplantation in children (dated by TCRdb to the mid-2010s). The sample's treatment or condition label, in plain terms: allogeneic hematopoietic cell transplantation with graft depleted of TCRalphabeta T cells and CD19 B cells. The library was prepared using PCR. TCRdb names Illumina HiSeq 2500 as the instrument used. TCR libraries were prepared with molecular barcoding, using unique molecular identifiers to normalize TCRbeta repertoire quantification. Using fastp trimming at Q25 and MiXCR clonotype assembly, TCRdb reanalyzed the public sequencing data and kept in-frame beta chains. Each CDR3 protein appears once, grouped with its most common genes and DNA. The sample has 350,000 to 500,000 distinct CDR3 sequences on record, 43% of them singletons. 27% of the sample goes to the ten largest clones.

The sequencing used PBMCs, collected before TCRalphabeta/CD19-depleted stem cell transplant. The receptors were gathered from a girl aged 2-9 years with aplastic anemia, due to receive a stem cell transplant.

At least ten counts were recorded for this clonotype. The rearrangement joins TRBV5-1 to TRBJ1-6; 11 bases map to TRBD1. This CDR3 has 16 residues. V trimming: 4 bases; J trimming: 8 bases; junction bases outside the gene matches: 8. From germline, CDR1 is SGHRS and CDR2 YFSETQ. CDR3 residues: CASSARTGGADSPLHF. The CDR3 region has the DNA TGCGCCAGCAGCGCGCGGACAGGGGGCGCGGATTCACCCCTCCACTTT.

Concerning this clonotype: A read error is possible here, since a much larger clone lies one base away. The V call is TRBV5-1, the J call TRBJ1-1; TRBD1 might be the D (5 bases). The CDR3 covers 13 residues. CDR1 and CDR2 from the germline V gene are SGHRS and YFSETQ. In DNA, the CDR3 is TGCGCCAGCAGCCCGGGAGGGGTCACTGAAGCTTCCTTT. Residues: CASSPGGVTEASF.

The CDR3 nucleotides are TGTGCCAGCAGCCTCCGACAGGGGGTAGATACGCAGTATTTT. Translating gives CASSLRQGVDTQYF. The chain joins TRBV7-8 to TRBJ2-3; 9 bases fit TRBD1. Per germline, CDR1 SGHVS and CDR2 FQNEAQ. After removal of 5 bases from V and 5 bases from J, the junction contained 5 bases not matched to a gene. This CDR3 is 14 amino acids long.

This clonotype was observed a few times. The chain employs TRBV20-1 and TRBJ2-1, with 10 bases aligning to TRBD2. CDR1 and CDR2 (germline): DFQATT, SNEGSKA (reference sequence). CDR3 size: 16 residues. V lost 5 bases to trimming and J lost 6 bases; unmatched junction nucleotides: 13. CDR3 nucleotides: TGCAGTGCTCACATCCCGGGACTAGCGACCCCCAATGAGCAGTTCTTC. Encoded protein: CSAHIPGLATPNEQFF.

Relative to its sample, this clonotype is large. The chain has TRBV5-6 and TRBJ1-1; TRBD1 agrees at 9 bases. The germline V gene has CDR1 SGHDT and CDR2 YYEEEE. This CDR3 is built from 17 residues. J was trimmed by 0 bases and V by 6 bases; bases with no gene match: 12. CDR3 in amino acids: CASTDTGTGLMNTEAFF. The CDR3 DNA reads TGTGCCAGCACCGACACCGGGACAGGGCTCATGAACACTGAAGCTTTCTTT. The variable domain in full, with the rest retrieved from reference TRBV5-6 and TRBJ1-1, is DAGVTQSPTHLIKTRGQQVTLRCSPKSGHDTVSWYQQALGQGPQFIFQYYEEEERQRGNFPDRFSGHQFPNYSSELNVNALLLGDSALYLCASTDTGTGLMNTEAFFGQGTRLTVV.

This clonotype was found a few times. CDR3 residues: CASRKPGADYGYTF. CDR3 nucleotides: TGTGCCAGCAGAAAACCGGGGGCGGACTATGGCTACACCTTC. The chain is built from TRBV11-2 and TRBJ1-2, with a weak D call TRBD1 (6 bases). The CDR3 extends over 14 amino acids. V gave up 6 bases and J gave up 3 bases, with 14 bases separating them. Germline CDR1 reads SGHAT; CDR2 reads FQNNGV. Full variable domain (remainder filled in from reference TRBV11-2 and TRBJ1-2): EAGVAQSPRYKIIEKRQSVAFWCNPISGHATLYWYQQILGQGPKLLIQFQNNGVVDDSQLPKDRFSAERLKGVDSTLKIQPAKLEDSAVYLCASRKPGADYGYTFGSGTRLTVV.

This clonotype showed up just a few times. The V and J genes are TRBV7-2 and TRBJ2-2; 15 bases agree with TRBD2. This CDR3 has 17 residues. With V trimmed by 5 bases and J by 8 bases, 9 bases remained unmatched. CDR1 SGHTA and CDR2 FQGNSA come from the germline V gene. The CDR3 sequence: CASSLGLAGGPRGELFF. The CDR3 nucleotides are TGTGCCAGCAGCCTAGGACTAGCGGGAGGGCCAAGGGGGGAGCTGTTTTTT.